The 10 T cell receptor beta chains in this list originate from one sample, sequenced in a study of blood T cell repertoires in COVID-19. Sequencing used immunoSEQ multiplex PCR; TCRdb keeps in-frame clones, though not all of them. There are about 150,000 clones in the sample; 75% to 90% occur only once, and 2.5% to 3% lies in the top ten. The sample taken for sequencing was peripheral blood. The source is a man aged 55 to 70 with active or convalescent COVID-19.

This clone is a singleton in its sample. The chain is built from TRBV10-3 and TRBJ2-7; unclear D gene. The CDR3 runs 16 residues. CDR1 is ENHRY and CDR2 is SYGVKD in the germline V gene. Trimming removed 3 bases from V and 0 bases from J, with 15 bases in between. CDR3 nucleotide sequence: TGTGCCATCAGTGACCCCCGATTGGCACGCTCCTACGAGCAGTACTTC. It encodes CAISDPRLARSYEQYF.

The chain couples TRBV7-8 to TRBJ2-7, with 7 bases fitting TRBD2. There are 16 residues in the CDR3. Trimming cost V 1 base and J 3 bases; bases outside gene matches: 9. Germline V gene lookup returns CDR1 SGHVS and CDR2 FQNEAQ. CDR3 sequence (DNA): TGTGCCAGCAGCTTAGAGGGAGGGGCGGGGAGCTACGAGCAGTACTTC. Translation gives CASSLEGGAGSYEQYF.

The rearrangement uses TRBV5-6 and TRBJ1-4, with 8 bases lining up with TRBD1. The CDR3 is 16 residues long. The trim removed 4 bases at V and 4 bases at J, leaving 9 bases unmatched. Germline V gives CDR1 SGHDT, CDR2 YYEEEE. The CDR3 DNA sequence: TGTGCCAGCAGCCCCACGGGGACAGGCATTAATGAAAAACTGTTTTTT. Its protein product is CASSPTGTGINEKLFF.

CDR3 region: CSGRVQRNTEAFF. The CDR3 region has the DNA TGCAGCGGCCGGGTGCAGAGGAACACTGAAGCTTTCTTT. This rearrangement joins TRBV29-1 to TRBJ1-1; no reliable D call. Per germline, CDR1 SQVTM and CDR2 ANQGSEA. Trimming stripped 7 bases from V and 1 base from J, with 13 bases between. The CDR3 is 13 amino acids.

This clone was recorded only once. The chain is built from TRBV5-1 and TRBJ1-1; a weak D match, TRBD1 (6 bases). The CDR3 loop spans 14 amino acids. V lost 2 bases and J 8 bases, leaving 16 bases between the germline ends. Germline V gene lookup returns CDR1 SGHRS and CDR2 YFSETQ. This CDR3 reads CASSFQGPQGEAFF. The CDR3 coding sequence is TGCGCCAGCAGCTTTCAGGGACCTCAGGGGGAAGCTTTCTTT. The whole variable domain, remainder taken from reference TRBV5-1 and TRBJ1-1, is KAGVTQTPRYLIKTRGQQVTLSCSPISGHRSVSWYQQTPGQGLQFLFEYFSETQRNKGNFPGRFSGRQFSNSRSEMNVSTLELGDSALYLCASSFQGPQGEAFFGQGTRLTVV.

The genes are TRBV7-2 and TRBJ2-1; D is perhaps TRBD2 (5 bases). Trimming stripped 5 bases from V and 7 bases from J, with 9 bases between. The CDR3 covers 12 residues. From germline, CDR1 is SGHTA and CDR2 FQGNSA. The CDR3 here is CASSPTRNEQFF. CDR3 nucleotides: TGTGCCAGCAGCCCAACTAGAAATGAGCAGTTCTTC.

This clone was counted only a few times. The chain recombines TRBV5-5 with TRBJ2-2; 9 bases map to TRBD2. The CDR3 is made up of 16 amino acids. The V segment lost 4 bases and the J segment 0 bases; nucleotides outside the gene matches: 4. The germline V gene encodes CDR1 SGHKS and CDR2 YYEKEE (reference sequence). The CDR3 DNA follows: TGTGCCAGCAGCGATTTAGCGGGGGCGAACACCGGGGAGCTGTTTTTT. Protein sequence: CASSDLAGANTGELFF.

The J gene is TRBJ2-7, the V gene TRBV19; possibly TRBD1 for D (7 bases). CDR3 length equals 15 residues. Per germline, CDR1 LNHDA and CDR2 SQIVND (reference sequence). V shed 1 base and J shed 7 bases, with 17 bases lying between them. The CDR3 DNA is TGTGCCAGTAGTATAGGGACAGGCCCCGCGGGGGAGCAGTACTTC. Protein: CASSIGTGPAGEQYF.

CDR3 in DNA: TGTGCCAGCAGCTCAGCTAACATACGTCCGAACACCGGGGAGCTGTTTTTT. It encodes CASSSANIRPNTGELFF. This sequence joins TRBV7-8 and TRBJ2-2; D is unclear. The CDR3 is 17 residues long. V was trimmed by 4 bases and J by 0 bases, leaving 15 bases between them. Germline V gives CDR1 SGHVS, CDR2 FQNEAQ.

The CDR3 region is CASSSGISGNTIYF. CDR3 in DNA: TGTGCCAGCAGCTCGGGGATTTCAGGAAACACCATATATTTT. This chain uses TRBV11-2 with TRBJ1-3, with no clear D. The CDR3 length is 14 residues. V gave up 4 bases and J gave up 4 bases, with 11 bases separating them. Looked up from germline, CDR1 is SGHAT and CDR2 is FQNNGV. The full variable domain, with the rest looked up from reference TRBV11-2 and TRBJ1-3, is EAGVAQSPRYKIIEKRQSVAFWCNPISGHATLYWYQQILGQGPKLLIQFQNNGVVDDSQLPKDRFSAERLKGVDSTLKIQPAKLEDSAVYLCASSSGISGNTIYFGEGSWLTVV.